The 18 T cell receptor beta chains listed next were all sequenced from one sample in a study of blood T cell repertoires in COVID-19. This table comes from immunoSEQ multiplex PCR, and its TCRdb copy is limited to in-frame clones, with some not included. The sample has nearly 200,000 clones; 85% are singletons. Sequencing was done on a sample of peripheral blood. The receptors come from a man in his fifties or sixties with COVID-19, enrolled during active disease.

The chain is built from TRBV19 and TRBJ2-5, with 9 nucleotides matching TRBD2. The CDR3 sequence is 15 residues long. V gave up 9 bases and J gave up 4 bases; unmatched junction bases: 12. CDR1 is LNHDA and CDR2 is SQIVND in the germline V gene (reference sequence). The chain's CDR3 is CASMTSGVPGETQYF. The CDR3, as DNA: TGTGCCAGCATGACTAGCGGAGTCCCGGGAGAGACCCAGTACTTC.

The rearrangement uses TRBV12-3 or TRBV12-4 and TRBJ1-1; unclear D gene. This CDR3 is 13 amino acids long. The ends were cut back, 3 bases at V and 1 base at J, with 6 bases in the middle. The CDR3 protein is CASSFNGNTEAFF. The DNA for the CDR3 is TGTGCCAGCAGTTTTAACGGGAACACTGAAGCTTTCTTT.

The chain uses TRBV7-2 and TRBJ2-2; 10 positions match TRBD1. V gave up 5 bases and J gave up 4 bases; unmatched junction bases: 7. The CDR3 runs to 16 residues. CDR1 SGHTA and CDR2 FQGNSA come from the germline V gene. The CDR3 protein is CASSLRQGAATGELFF. CDR3 nucleotide sequence: TGTGCCAGCAGCCTCCGACAGGGGGCTGCCACCGGGGAGCTGTTTTTT.

The V call is TRBV19, the J call TRBJ2-2; 7 bases fit TRBD1. The V segment lost 3 bases and the J segment 8 bases; nucleotides outside the gene matches: 12. Germline CDR1 reads LNHDA; CDR2 reads SQIVND (reference sequence). CDR3 size: 16 residues. CDR3: CASSMTGSLIGGELFF. CDR3 sequence (DNA): TGTGCCAGTAGTATGACAGGGTCGTTGATCGGAGGGGAGCTGTTTTTT.

The V and J genes are TRBV7-3 and TRBJ1-1; the D gene is possibly TRBD1 (6 bases). V lost 6 bases, J lost 1 base, and 12 bases lay in between. The CDR3 has 14 residues. The germline V gene has CDR1 SGHTA and CDR2 FQGTGA. Here the CDR3 reads CASRLGHPNTEAFF. The CDR3 bases are TGTGCCAGCAGGTTGGGACATCCGAACACTGAAGCTTTCTTT. Looking up the rest from reference TRBV7-3 and TRBJ1-1 gives the full variable domain: GAGVSQTPSNKVTEKGKYVELRCDPISGHTALYWYRQSLGQGPEFLIYFQGTGAADDSGLPNDRFFAVRPEGSVSTLKIQRTERGDSAVYLCASRLGHPNTEAFFGQGTRLTVV.

This chain connects TRBV2 to TRBJ2-5; no reliable D call. Germline lookup yields CDR1 SNHLY and CDR2 FYNNEI. The CDR3 has 10 amino acids. Trimming left V 6 bases short and J 4 bases short, with 3 bases between. The CDR3, as DNA: TGTGCCAGCAGAGCAGAGACCCAGTACTTC. Protein product: CASRAETQYF.

The chain links TRBV7-7 to TRBJ2-5, with 11 bases aligning to TRBD2. The germline gives CDR1 SSHAT, CDR2 FNYEAQ (reference sequence). With 2 bases clipped from V and 5 bases from J, the junction kept 7 bases outside the gene matches. This CDR3 region has 16 residues. CDR3 sequence reads: CASSLTSGSGSETQYF. The CDR3 DNA follows: TGTGCCAGCAGCTTAACTAGCGGGAGTGGGAGTGAGACCCAGTACTTC.

Notes on this clone: Germline is not matched at one junction end, which may reflect a read error. This chain links TRBV6-1 with TRBJ1-2; no definite D call. The CDR3 has 12 amino acids. In germline, CDR1 is MNHNS, CDR2 SASEGT. The CDR3 loop is CASIEGREGYTF. DNA for the CDR3: TGTGCCAGCATTGAAGGGAGAGAGGGCTACACCTTC.

The chain has TRBV27 and TRBJ1-1, with 7 bases fitting TRBD1. CDR3 length equals 15 residues. Per germline, CDR1 MNHEY and CDR2 SMNVEV (reference sequence). The J segment lost 3 bases and the V segment lost 6 bases, leaving 10 bases of the junction unmatched. CDR3 sequence reads: CASSTRDSGHTEAFF. CDR3 nucleotide sequence: TGTGCCAGCAGCACCCGGGACAGTGGGCACACTGAAGCTTTCTTT.

The V and J genes are TRBV18 and TRBJ2-1; TRBD1 is a possible D gene (6 bases). Germline-derived CDR1 and CDR2 are KGHSH and LQKENI. The CDR3 covers 15 residues. Trimming stripped 6 bases from V and 6 bases from J, with 18 bases between. CDR3 protein: CASSALGAWGNEQFF. CDR3 DNA: TGTGCCAGCTCCGCCCTGGGGGCCTGGGGCAATGAGCAGTTCTTC.

The J gene is TRBJ2-7, the V gene TRBV27; 7 nucleotides line up with TRBD2. Losses at the gene ends were 2 bases for V and 3 bases for J; bases not matched to a gene: 7. CDR3 length: 15 residues. In germline, CDR1 is MNHEY, CDR2 SMNVEV (reference sequence). CDR3 nucleotides: TGTGCCAGCAGTTTAACGTCTAGCGGATACTACGAGCAGTACTTC. Translation gives CASSLTSSGYYEQYF.

The CDR3 coding sequence is TGCGCCAGCAGTGGGGCCCCGGGGTACGAGCAGTACTTC. Translation gives CASSGAPGYEQYF. This chain connects TRBV10-1 to TRBJ2-7; D may be TRBD2 (5 bases). This CDR3 region has 13 residues. Trimming left V 4 bases short and J 4 bases short, with 11 bases between. Germline V gene sequence: CDR1 WNHNN, CDR2 SYGVQD (reference sequence).

The J gene is TRBJ1-2, the V gene TRBV19; TRBD1 agrees at 12 bases. The CDR3 length is 18 residues. With V trimmed by 2 bases and J by 4 bases, 11 bases remained unmatched. The V gene's germline CDR1 is LNHDA and CDR2 SQIVND (reference sequence). The CDR3 sequence is CASSIRDRGPNRTYGYTF. CDR3 in DNA: TGTGCCAGTAGTATAAGGGACAGGGGGCCGAACAGAACCTATGGCTACACCTTC.

The chain carries TRBV5-6 and TRBJ1-6; 7 bases are shared with TRBD1. J was trimmed by 6 bases and V by 5 bases; bases with no gene match: 5. This CDR3 is built from 14 residues. Germline V gene data show CDR1 as SGHDT and CDR2 as YYEEEE. Here the CDR3 DNA reads TGTGCCAGCAGGCTGGGGACAGCTAATTCACCCCTCCACTTT. Translation: CASRLGTANSPLHF.

The gene calls are TRBV5-4 and TRBJ2-7; 14 bases are shared with TRBD2. The J segment lost 6 bases and the V segment lost 3 bases, leaving 5 bases of the junction unmatched. CDR1 is SGHNT and CDR2 is YYREEE in the germline V gene (reference sequence). CDR3 size: 15 residues. This chain's CDR3 is CASSWGLAGAGEQYF. The CDR3 DNA sequence: TGTGCCAGCAGCTGGGGACTAGCGGGAGCGGGCGAGCAGTACTTC.

This clone was observed once. The chain joins TRBV6-6 to TRBJ2-7; TRBD1 agrees at 9 bases. V gave up 5 bases and J gave up 2 bases; unmatched junction bases: 4. The CDR3 sequence is 14 residues long. The germline CDR1 and CDR2 sequences are MNHNY and SVGAGI (reference sequence). The CDR3 sequence: CASSPGQGTYEQYF. The DNA for the CDR3 is TGTGCCAGCAGTCCGGGACAGGGAACCTACGAGCAGTACTTC.

This chain links TRBV11-3 with TRBJ1-3; D ambiguous. Trimming shortened V by 1 base and J by 3 bases, and 7 bases separated the two germline ends. This CDR3 region has 14 residues. CDR1 and CDR2 (germline): SGHNT, YENEEA. Written as DNA, the CDR3 is TGTGCCAGCAGCTTAGGAGGAAGTGGAAACACCATATATTTT. It codes for CASSLGGSGNTIYF.

The CDR3 DNA is TGTGCCAGCAGCCCACAAGCTAGCGCAGGAGAGCAGTACTTC. This sequence encodes CASSPQASAGEQYF. J is TRBJ2-7 and V is TRBV5-4; tentatively, D is TRBD2 (6 bases). V was clipped by 4 bases and J by 7 bases, with 18 bases between them. Per germline, CDR1 SGHNT and CDR2 YYREEE (reference sequence). This CDR3 contains 14 residues.